Presented here are 8 T cell receptor beta chains from one specimen sequenced in a study of T-cell memory formation after mild COVID-19 (dated by TCRdb to the early 2020s). Library preparation was by 5' RACE. The sample was run on an Illumina NovaSeq 6000. In TCRdb, the public reads were trimmed at Q25 with fastp and aligned with MiXCR, with productive beta chains retained. CDR3 protein duplicates are merged, each entry listing the most common genes and DNA. The sample table records about 240,000 distinct CDR3 sequences; approximately 9% of these occur just once. The ten largest clones capture approximately 20% of the sample. Sequenced input: PBMCs or a T cell subset sorted from them (not recorded which). The receptors here all came from a man aged 18 to 29 who had mild COVID-19 (a few samples of this study predate the infection). The sample titles of this study are shuffled in the database, so cell type and time point are left out; the donor was told from shared clones.

The chain recombines TRBV18 with TRBJ2-5, with unresolved D. Trimming pared 1 base from V and 5 bases from J, leaving 11 bases between. The CDR3 consists of 14 residues. CDR1 and CDR2 from the germline V gene are KGHSH and LQKENI. CDR3 in DNA: TGTGCCAGCTCACCACTTACAATATTGGAGACCCAGTACTTC. This codes for CASSPLTILETQYF.

This clonotype was recorded a few times. The chain combines TRBV5-1 with TRBJ2-4; the D is unclear. This CDR3 is built from 14 residues. Between the trimmed V and J ends, which lost 4 bases and 0 bases, there was a span of 8 bases. Germline V gives CDR1 SGHRS, CDR2 YFSETQ. The CDR3 DNA reads TGCGCCAGCAGCCCTACGGTAGCCAAAAACATTCAGTACTTC. Protein sequence: CASSPTVAKNIQYF.

The chain joins TRBV18 to TRBJ2-2; D is unclear. V lost 3 bases to trimming and J lost 0 bases, with 8 bases between them. From germline, CDR1 is KGHSH and CDR2 LQKENI. The length of the CDR3 is 15 residues. The CDR3 loop reads CASSPLAPNTGELFF. The CDR3, as DNA: TGTGCCAGCTCACCTTTGGCGCCGAACACCGGGGAGCTGTTTTTT.

This clonotype was seen many times. V is TRBV7-2 and J is TRBJ2-5, with TRBD1 matching over 7 bases. Germline loops: CDR1 SGHTA, CDR2 FQGNSA. The CDR3 spans 14 residues. V trimming: 5 bases; J trimming: 1 base; junction bases outside the gene matches: 4. The CDR3: CASSRDRAQETQYF. The CDR3 DNA reads TGTGCCAGCAGCCGAGACAGGGCCCAAGAGACCCAGTACTTC.

In this sample, this clonotype turned up many times. The chain recombines TRBV11-1 with TRBJ1-1, with D perhaps matching TRBD1 (5 bases). From germline, CDR1 is SGHAT and CDR2 FQDESV (reference sequence). V gave up 3 bases and J gave up 1 base, with 9 bases separating them. The length of the CDR3 is 14 residues. CDR3 sequence reads: CASSFGTANTEAFF. The CDR3 nucleotides read TGTGCCAGCAGCTTCGGGACGGCGAACACTGAAGCTTTCTTT.

The CDR3 is CASSQDRQAVAGYTF. For the CDR3, the DNA is TGTGCCAGCAGCCAAGATCGGCAGGCAGTCGCTGGCTACACCTTC. The rearrangement uses TRBV4-2 and TRBJ1-2; the D is unclear. The V and J ends lost 0 bases and 7 bases respectively, with 15 bases between them. Looked up from germline, CDR1 is LGHNA and CDR2 is YNFKEQ. The CDR3 is 15 residues long.

This clonotype was recorded many times. The V call is TRBV4-3, the J call TRBJ2-5; D may be TRBD1 (6 bases). V lost 0 bases and J 1 base, leaving 18 bases between the germline ends. The CDR3 runs 18 residues. Germline loops: CDR1 LGHNA, CDR2 YSLEER. For the CDR3, the DNA is TGCGCCAGCAGCCAAGAGGGGGCCGTGGCAGGGCGCCAAGAGACCCAGTACTTC. Its translation: CASSQEGAVAGRQETQYF.

The chain carries TRBV20-1 and TRBJ1-5; D is unclear. CDR1 is DFQATT, CDR2 SNEGSKA, per germline (reference sequence). The CDR3 spans 17 residues. Trimming took 3 bases from V and 0 from J, leaving 18 bases between them. CDR3 DNA sequence: TGCAGTGCTAGTAGAACGGGAAACTTATATAGCAATCAGCCCCAGCATTTT. Translating gives CSASRTGNLYSNQPQHF.